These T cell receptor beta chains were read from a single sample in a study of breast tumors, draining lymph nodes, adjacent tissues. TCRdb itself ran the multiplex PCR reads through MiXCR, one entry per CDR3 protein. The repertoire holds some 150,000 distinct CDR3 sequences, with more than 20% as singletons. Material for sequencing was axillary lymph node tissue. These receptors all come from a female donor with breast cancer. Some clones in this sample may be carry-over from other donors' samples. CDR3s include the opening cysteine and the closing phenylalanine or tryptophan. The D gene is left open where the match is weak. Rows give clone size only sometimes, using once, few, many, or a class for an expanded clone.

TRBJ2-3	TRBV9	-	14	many	TGTGCCAGCAGCCCCAGGGGAACCACAGATACGCAGTATTTT	CASSPRGTTDTQYF
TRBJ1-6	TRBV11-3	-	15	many	TGTGCCAGCAAGTCAGGTACGTGTAATAATTCACCCCTCCACTTT	CASKSGTCNNSPLHF
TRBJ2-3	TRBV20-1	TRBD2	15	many	TGCAGTGCCACGGGACTAGCGGGAGTAACAGATACGCAGTATTTT	CSATGLAGVTDTQYF
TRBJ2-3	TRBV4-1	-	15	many	TGCGCCAGCAGCCAAGATAAAGTTAGCACAGATACGCAGTATTTT	CASSQDKVSTDTQYF
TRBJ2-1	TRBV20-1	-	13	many	TGCAGTGCTAGGCGGCTAGTTGGTAATGAGCAGTTCTTC	CSARRLVGNEQFF
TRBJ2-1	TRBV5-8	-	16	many	TGTGCCAGCAGCCATCCGACTCGCCCCTTCTACAATGAGCAGTTCTTC	CASSHPTRPFYNEQFF
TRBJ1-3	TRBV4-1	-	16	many	TGCGCCAGCAGCCAAGATTATTGGGGTTTCGGAAACACCATATATTTT	CASSQDYWGFGNTIYF
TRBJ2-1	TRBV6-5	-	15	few	TGTGCCAGCAGTTACTCGACCGGTCCCTACAATGAGCAGTTCTTC	CASSYSTGPYNEQFF
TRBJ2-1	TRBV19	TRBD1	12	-	TGTGCCAGTAGTCCCCGACAGGGGTTCGCGTTCTTC	CASSPRQGFAFF
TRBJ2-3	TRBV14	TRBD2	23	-	TGTGCCAGCAGCCAAGGGACAGGGACAACAACCCCGGGACTAGCGGGTAACACAGATACGCAGTATTTT	CASSQGTGTTTPGLAGNTDTQYF
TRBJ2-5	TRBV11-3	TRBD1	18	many	TGTGCCAGCAGCCTTAGGGAAGGACAGGGCCTATACAAGAGGGCCGTTTACTTC	CASSLREGQGLYKRAVYF
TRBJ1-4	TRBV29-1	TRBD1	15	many	TGCAGCGCCCGAGTCGGGACAGGGGTGAATGAAAAACTGTTTTTT	CSARVGTGVNEKLFF
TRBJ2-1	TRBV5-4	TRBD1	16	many	TGTGCCAGCAGTCCTCCCGGGACAGGGGGCTTGCATGAGCAGTTCTTC	CASSPPGTGGLHEQFF
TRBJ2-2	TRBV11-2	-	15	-	TGTGCCAGTACCAGGATCAGGATCGGCACCGGGGAGCTGTTTTTT	CASTRIRIGTGELFF
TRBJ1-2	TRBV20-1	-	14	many	TGCAGTGCTAGAGTCTCTAGGGTTGATGATGGCTACACCTTC	CSARVSRVDDGYTF
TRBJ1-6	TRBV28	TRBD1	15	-	TGTGCCAGCAGGCCGGGGACAGGGGCCAATTCACCCCTCCACTTT	CASRPGTGANSPLHF
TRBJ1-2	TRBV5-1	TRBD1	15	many	TGCGCCAGCAGCTTGGAAGAGACAGGGGCTGGAGGCTACACCTTC	CASSLEETGAGGYTF
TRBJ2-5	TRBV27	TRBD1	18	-	TGTGCCAGCAGTCCCATTTTTGGGACAGGGGTCCTCCAAGAGACCCAGTACTTC	CASSPIFGTGVLQETQYF
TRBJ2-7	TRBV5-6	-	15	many	TGTGCCAGCAGCCCTGAAGGGGGAGCAAGGTACGAGCAGTACTTC	CASSPEGGARYEQYF
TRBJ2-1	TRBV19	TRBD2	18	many	TGTGCCAGTAGTATTAACACTTTTCAAGCGGGAGGGTACAATGAGCAGTTCTTC	CASSINTFQAGGYNEQFF
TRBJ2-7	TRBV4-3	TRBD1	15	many	TGCGCCAGCAGCCAGAGACAGGGGTTAAATTACGAGCAGTACTTC	CASSQRQGLNYEQYF
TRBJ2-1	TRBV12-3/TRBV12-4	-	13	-	TGTGCCAGCAGTCGTGCGGGCGTCCCGGTGCAGTTCTTC	CASSRAGVPVQFF
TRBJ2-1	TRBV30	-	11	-	TGTGCCTGGAGTGTAGCCGATGAGCAGTTCTTC	CAWSVADEQFF
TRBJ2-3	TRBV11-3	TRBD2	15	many	TGTGCCAGCAGTAGACTAGCGGTCCCCACAGATACGCAGTATTTT	CASSRLAVPTDTQYF
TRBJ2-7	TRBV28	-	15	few	TGTGCCAGCACTCGACGACAGGGAGGCGCCTACGAGCAGTACTTC	CASTRRQGGAYEQYF
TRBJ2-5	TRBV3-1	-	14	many	TGTGCCAGCAGCCAAGCTAAAGGGGGAGAGACCCAGTACTTC	CASSQAKGGETQYF
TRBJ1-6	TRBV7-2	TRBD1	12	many	TGTGCCAGTAGGACAGGGAACTCACCCCTCCACTTT	CASRTGNSPLHF
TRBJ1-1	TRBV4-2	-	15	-	TGTGCCAGCAGCCAAGATCTGGGGCGAGGTACTGAAGCTTTCTTT	CASSQDLGRGTEAFF
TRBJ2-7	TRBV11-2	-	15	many	TGTGCCAGCAGCTTAGTTAGTGGTCTGTCCTACGAGCAGTACTTC	CASSLVSGLSYEQYF
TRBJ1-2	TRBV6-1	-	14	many	TGTGCCAGCAGTGAAGCCCACGCTAACTATGGCTACACCTTC	CASSEAHANYGYTF
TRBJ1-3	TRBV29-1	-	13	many	TGCAGCGTCGGACGGGAGTCTGGAAGCACCATATATTTT	CSVGRESGSTIYF
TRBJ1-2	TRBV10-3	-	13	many	TGTGCCATCAGGCACAGGGAGACGGATGGCTACACCTTC	CAIRHRETDGYTF
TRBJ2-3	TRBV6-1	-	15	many	TGTGCCAGCAGTGAAGCGCCCGGGGGCGCATATACGCAGTATTTT	CASSEAPGGAYTQYF
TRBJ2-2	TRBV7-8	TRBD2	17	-	TGTGCCAGCAGCTTAGGACCACTAGCGGGAGGAGCCGGGGAGCTGTTTTTT	CASSLGPLAGGAGELFF